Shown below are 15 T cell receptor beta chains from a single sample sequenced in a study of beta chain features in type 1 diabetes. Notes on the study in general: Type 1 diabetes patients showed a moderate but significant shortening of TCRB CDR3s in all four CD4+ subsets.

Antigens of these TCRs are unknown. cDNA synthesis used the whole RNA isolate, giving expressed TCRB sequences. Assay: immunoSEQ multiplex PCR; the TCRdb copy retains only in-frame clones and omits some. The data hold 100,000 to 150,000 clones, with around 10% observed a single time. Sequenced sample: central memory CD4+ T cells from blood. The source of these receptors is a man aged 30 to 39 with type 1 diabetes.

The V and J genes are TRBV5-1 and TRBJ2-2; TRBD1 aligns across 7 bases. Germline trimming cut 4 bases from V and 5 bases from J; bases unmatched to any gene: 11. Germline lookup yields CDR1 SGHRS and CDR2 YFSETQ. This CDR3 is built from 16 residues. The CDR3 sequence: CASSQGGFSSTGELFF. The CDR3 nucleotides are TGCGCCAGCAGCCAAGGGGGCTTTTCATCAACCGGGGAGCTGTTTTTT.

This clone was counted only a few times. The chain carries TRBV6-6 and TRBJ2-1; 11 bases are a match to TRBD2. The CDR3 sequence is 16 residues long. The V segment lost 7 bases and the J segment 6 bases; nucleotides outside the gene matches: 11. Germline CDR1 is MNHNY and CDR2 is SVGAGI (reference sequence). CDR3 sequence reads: CASTLAGTSGINEQFF. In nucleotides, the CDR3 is TGTGCCAGCACTCTGGCCGGGACTAGCGGAATCAATGAGCAGTTCTTC.

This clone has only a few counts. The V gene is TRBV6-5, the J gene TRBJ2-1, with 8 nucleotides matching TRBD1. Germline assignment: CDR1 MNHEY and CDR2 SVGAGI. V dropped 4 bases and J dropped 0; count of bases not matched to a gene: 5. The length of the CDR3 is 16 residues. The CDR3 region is CASSSLGTGSYNEQFF. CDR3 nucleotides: TGTGCCAGCAGTTCTCTCGGGACAGGCTCCTACAATGAGCAGTTCTTC.

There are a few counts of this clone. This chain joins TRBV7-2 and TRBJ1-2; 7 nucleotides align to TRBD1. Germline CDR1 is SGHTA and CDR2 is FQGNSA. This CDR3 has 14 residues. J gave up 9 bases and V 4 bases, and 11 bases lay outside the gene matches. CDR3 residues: CASSSTISDRRYTF. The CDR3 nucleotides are TGTGCCAGCAGCTCAACAATCTCGGACAGGCGCTACACCTTC.

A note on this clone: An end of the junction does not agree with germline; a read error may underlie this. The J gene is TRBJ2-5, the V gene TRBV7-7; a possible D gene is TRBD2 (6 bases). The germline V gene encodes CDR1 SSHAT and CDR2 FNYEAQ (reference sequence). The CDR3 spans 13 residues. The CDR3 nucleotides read TGTGCTAGCAGCCGTGGAGGGCGAGAGACCCAGTACTTC. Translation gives CASSRGGRETQYF.

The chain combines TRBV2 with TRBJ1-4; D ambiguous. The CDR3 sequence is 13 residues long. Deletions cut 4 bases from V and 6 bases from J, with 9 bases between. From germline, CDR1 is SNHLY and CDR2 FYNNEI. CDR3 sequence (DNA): TGTGCCAGCAGTGGGAGGACGGATGAAAAACTGTTTTTT. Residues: CASSGRTDEKLFF.

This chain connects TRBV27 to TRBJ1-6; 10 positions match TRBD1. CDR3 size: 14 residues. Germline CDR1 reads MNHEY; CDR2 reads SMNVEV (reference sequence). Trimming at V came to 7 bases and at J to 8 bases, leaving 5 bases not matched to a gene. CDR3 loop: CASTPGQGHSPLHF. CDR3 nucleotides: TGTGCCAGCACCCCGGGACAGGGGCATTCACCCCTCCACTTT.

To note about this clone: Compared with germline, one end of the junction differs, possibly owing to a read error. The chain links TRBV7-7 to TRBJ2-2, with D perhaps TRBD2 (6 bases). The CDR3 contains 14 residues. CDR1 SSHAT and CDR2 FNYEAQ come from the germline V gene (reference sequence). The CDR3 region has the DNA TGTGCTAGCAGCCGGGGGACTCGCACCGGGGAGCTGTTTTTT. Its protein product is CASSRGTRTGELFF.

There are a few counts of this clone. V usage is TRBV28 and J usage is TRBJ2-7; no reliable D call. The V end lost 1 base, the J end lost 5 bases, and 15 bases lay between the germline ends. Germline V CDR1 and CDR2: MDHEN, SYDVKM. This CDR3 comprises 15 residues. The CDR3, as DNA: TGTGCCAGCAGTTTATACGGCCTCGTAGGAGACGAGCAGTACTTC. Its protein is CASSLYGLVGDEQYF.

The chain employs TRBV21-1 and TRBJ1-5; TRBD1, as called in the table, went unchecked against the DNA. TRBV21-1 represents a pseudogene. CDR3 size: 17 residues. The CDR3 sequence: CASTRAGDMSTYQPQHF. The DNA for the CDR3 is TGTGCCAGCACCCGGGCAGGGGACATGAGTACTTATCAGCCCCAGCATTTT.

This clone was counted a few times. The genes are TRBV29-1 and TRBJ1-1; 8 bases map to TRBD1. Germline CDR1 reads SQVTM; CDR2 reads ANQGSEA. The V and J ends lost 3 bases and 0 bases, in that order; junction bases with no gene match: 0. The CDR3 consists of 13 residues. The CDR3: CSVEDRVNTEAFF. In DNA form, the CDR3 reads TGCAGCGTTGAGGACAGGGTGAACACTGAAGCTTTCTTT.

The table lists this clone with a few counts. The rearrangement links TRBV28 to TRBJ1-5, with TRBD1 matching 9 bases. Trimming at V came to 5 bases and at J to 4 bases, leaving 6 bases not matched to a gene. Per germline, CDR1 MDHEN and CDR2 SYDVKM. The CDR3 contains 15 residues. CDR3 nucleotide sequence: TGTGCCAGCAGTGGCTCCGGGACAGGGAATCAGCCCCAGCATTTT. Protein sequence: CASSGSGTGNQPQHF.

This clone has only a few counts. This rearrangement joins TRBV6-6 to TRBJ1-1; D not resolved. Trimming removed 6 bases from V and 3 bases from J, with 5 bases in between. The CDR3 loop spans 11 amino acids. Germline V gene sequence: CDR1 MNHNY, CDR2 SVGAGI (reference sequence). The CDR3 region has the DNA TGTGCCAGCAGAGCCGACACTGAAGCTTTCTTT. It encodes CASRADTEAFF.

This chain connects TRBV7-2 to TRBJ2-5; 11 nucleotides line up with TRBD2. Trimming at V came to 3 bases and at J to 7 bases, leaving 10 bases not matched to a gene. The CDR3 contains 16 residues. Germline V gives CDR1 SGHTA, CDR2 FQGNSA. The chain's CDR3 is CASSFLTSGVGGTQYF. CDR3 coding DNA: TGTGCCAGCAGCTTCCTGACTAGCGGGGTGGGGGGGACCCAGTACTTC. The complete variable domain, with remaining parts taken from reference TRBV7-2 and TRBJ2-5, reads GAGVSQSPSNKVTEKGKDVELRCDPISGHTALYWYRQSLGQGLEFLIYFQGNSAPDKSGLPSDRFSAERTGGSVSTLTIQRTQQEDSAVYLCASSFLTSGVGGTQYFGPGTRLLVL.

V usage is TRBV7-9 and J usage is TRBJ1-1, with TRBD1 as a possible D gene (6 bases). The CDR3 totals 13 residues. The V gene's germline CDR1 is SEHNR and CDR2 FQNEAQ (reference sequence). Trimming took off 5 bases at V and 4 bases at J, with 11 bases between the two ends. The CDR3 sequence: CASSLDRITEAFF. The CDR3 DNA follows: TGTGCCAGCAGCCTTGACAGGATCACTGAAGCTTTCTTT. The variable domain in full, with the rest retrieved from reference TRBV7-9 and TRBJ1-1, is DTGVSQNPRHKITKRGQNVTFRCDPISEHNRLYWYRQTLGQGPEFLTYFQNEAQLEKSRLLSDRFSAERPKGSFSTLEIQRTEQGDSAMYLCASSLDRITEAFFGQGTRLTVV.